The TCR beta chain described here comes from a study of blood T cell repertoires in COVID-19. Produced via immunoSEQ multiplex PCR; TCRdb's table is partial and in-frame only. Of hundreds of thousands of clones listed, around nine tenths are singletons. Germline values: CDR1 SGHDT, CDR2 YYEEEE. With 0 bases removed from V and 5 bases from J, the gap between germline ends came to 18 bases. The CDR3 sequence is 17 residues long. Sequenced input: PBMCs or T cells enriched from blood (not recorded which). The chain employs TRBV5-6 and TRBJ2-1, with D uncertain. This TCR was recovered from a middle-aged woman who had recovered from COVID-19. CDR3 amino acids: CASSLASLVNPHNEQFF. DNA for the CDR3: TGTGCCAGCAGCTTGGCCAGTCTAGTCAACCCCCACAATGAGCAGTTCTTC.